This TCR beta chain was recorded in a study of blood T cells in healthy people across ages. Investigators took about 9.1 milliliters of peripheral blood from every donor. Each sample gave at least 6.5 million isolated PBMCs. Then a second PCR, running roughly 6 to 12 cycles, was carried out with a sample-barcoded 5' primer and a J-beta primer mix. Each CDR3 protein gets one entry after TCRdb re-called the 5' RACE reads with MiXCR. The sample shows 650,000 to 950,000 distinct CDR3 sequences, around 42% of them seen only once. This CDR3 is 14 amino acids long. V was clipped by 4 bases and J by 4 bases, with 14 bases between them. From germline, CDR1 is SGHRS and CDR2 YFSETQ. Study results and limitations: Percentage of naive T cells showed a strong correlation with TCR beta diversity.

As for this clonotype: The antigen remains unidentified.

The receptor was isolated from a man in his 60s in good health. V and J are TRBV5-1 and TRBJ1-2; D is unresolved. Sequencing used blood. In nucleotides, the CDR3 is TGCGCCAGCAGCCCCGAGGGTGCCGGCTATGGCTACACCTTC. It codes for CASSPEGAGYGYTF.